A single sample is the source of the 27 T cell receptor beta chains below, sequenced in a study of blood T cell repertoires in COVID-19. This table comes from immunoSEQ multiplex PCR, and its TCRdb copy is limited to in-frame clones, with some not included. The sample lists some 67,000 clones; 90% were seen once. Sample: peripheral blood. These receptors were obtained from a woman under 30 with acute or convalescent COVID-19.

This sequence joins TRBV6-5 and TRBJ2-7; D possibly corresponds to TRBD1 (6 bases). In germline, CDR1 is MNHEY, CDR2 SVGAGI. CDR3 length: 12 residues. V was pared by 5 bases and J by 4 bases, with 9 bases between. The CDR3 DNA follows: TGTGCCAGCAGTCGAACAGGGTACGAGCAGTACTTC. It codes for CASSRTGYEQYF.

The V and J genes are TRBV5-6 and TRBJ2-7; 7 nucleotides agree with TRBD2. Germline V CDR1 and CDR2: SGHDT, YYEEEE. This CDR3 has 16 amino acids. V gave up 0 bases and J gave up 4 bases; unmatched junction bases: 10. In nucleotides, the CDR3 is TGTGCCAGCAGCTTGGTGTTCGGCGGGGGTGGATACGAGCAGTACTTC. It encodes CASSLVFGGGGYEQYF.

This CDR3 is CASRIAGVETQYF. As DNA, the CDR3 is TGTGCCAGCAGAATAGCGGGAGTGGAGACCCAGTACTTC. The chain joins TRBV12-3 or TRBV12-4 to TRBJ2-5; the match to TRBD2 covers 9 bases. The CDR3 is 13 residues long. The V and J ends lost 6 bases and 5 bases, in that order; junction bases with no gene match: 4.

Here the CDR3 DNA reads TGTGCCAGCAGCTTGGGACTAGCGGGAGAAGTTGAGCAGTTCTTC. As protein: CASSLGLAGEVEQFF. This chain uses TRBV5-4 with TRBJ2-1, with 12 positions matching TRBD2. The CDR3 is 15 residues long. With V trimmed by 0 bases and J by 9 bases, 4 bases remained unmatched. Germline assignment: CDR1 SGHNT and CDR2 YYREEE (reference sequence). Drawing the rest from reference TRBV5-4 and TRBJ2-1, the complete variable domain is ETGVTQSPTHLIKTRGQQVTLRCSSQSGHNTVSWYQQALGQGPQFIFQYYREEENGRGNFPPRFSGLQFPNYSSELNVNALELDDSALYLCASSLGLAGEVEQFFGPGTRLTVL.

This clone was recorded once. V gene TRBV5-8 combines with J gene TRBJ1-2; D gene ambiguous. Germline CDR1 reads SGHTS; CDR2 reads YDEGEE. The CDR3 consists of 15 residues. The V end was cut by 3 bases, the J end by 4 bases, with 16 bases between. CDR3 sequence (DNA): TGTGCCAGCAGCTCCGCCCTGGCGGAACTCTATGGCTACACCTTC. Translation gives CASSSALAELYGYTF.

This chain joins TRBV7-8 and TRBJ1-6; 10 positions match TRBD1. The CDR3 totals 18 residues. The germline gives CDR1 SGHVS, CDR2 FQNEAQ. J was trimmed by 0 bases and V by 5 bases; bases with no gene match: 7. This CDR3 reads CASSHRTGGNSYNSPLHF. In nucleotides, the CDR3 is TGTGCCAGCAGCCATCGGACAGGGGGAAACTCCTATAATTCACCCCTCCACTTT.

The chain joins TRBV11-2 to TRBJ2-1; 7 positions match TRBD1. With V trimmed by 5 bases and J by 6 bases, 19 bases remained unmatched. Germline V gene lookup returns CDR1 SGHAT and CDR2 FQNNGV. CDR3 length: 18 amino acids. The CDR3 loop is CASSLTGTPMTGSNEQFF. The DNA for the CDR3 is TGTGCCAGCAGCCTAACGGGGACACCCATGACAGGGAGCAATGAGCAGTTCTTC.

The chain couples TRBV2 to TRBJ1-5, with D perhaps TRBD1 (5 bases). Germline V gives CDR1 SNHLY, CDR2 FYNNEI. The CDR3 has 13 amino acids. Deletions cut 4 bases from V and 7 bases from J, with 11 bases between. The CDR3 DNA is TGTGCCAGCAGTGGGCAAGCAGGGCAGCCCCAGCATTTT. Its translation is CASSGQAGQPQHF. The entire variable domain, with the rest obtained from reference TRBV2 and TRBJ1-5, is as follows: EPEVTQTPSHQVTQMGQEVILRCVPISNHLYFYWYRQILGQKVEFLVSFYNNEISEKSEIFDDQFSVERPDGSNFTLKIRSTKLEDSAMYFCASSGQAGQPQHFGDGTRLSIL.

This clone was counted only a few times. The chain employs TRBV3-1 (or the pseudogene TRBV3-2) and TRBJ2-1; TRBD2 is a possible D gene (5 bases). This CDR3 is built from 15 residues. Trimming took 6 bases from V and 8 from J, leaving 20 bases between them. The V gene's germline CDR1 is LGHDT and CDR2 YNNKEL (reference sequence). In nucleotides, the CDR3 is TGTGCCAGCAGGAAGGGAGATGTCTTACGGGATGAGCAGTTCTTC. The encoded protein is CASRKGDVLRDEQFF.

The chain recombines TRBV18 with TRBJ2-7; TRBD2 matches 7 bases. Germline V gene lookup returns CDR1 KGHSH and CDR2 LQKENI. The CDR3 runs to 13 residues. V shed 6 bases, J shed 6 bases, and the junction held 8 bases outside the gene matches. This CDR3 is CASSEAREGEQYF. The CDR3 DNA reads TGTGCCAGCTCGGAGGCAAGGGAGGGCGAGCAGTACTTC.

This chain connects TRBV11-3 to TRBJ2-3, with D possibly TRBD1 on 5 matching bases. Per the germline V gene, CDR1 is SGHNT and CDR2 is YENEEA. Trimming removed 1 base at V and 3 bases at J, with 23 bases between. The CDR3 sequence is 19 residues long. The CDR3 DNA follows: TGTGCCAGCAGCTTAGGGAAATGGCAGGACACAGAGGCTACAGATACGCAGTATTTT. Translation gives CASSLGKWQDTEATDTQYF.

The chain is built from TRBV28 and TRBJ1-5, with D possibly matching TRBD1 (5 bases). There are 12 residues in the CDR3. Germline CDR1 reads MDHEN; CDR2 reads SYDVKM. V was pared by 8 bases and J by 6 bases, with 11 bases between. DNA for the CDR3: TGTGCCAGCCATTCGGGGGGTCAGCCCCAGCATTTT. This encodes CASHSGGQPQHF.

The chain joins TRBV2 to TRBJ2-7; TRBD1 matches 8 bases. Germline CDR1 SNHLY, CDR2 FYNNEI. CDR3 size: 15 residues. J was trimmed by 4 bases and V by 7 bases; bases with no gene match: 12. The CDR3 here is CASIPGQGNSYEQYF. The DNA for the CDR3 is TGTGCCAGCATTCCAGGACAGGGAAATTCATACGAGCAGTACTTC.

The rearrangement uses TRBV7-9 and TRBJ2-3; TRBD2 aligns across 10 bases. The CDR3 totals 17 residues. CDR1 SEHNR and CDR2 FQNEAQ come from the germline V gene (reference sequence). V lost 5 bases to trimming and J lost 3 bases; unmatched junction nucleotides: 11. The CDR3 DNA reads TGTGCCAGCAGCCTCGGGAGTAGCGGGGGGTGGACAGATACGCAGTATTTT. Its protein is CASSLGSSGGWTDTQYF.

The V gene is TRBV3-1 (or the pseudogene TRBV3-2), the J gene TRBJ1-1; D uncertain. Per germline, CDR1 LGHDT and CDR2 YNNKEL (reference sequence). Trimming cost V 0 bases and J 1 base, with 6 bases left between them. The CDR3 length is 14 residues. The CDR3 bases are TGTGCCAGCAGCCAAGAGGTGAGGAACACTGAAGCTTTCTTT. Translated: CASSQEVRNTEAFF.

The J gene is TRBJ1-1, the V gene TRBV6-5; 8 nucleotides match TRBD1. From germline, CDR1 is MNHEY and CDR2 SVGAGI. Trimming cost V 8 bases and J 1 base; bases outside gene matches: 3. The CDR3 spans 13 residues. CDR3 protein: CASRDRWNTEAFF. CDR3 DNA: TGTGCCAGCCGGGACAGGTGGAACACTGAAGCTTTCTTT.

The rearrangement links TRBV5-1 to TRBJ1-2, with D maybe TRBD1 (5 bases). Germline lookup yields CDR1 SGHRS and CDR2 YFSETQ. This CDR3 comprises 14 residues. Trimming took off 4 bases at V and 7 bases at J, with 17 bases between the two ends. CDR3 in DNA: TGCGCCAGCAGCCCGGGGCAGGCCGGGGGTGGCTACACCTTC. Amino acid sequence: CASSPGQAGGGYTF.

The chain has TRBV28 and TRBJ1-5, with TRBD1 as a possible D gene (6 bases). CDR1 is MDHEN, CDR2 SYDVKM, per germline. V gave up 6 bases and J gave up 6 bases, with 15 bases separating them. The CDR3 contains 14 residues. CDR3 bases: TGTGCCAGCAGCCAGGACAGTGGCTTTCAGCCCCAGCATTTT. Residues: CASSQDSGFQPQHF.

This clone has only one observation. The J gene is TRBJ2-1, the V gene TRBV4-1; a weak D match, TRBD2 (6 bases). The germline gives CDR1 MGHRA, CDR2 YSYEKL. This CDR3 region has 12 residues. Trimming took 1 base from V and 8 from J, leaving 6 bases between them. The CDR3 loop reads CASSQAGDEQFF. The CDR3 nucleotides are TGCGCCAGCAGCCAAGCGGGGGATGAGCAGTTCTTC.

The CDR3 here is CASSPTGDTYLGELFF. DNA of the CDR3: TGTGCCAGCAGCCCGACCGGGGATACCTATCTCGGGGAGCTGTTTTTT. The V and J genes are TRBV7-9 and TRBJ2-2, with D tentatively TRBD2 (5 bases). The CDR3 is made up of 16 amino acids. Trimming stripped 5 bases from V and 7 bases from J, with 20 bases between. CDR1 and CDR2 from the germline V gene are SEHNR and FQNEAQ (reference sequence).

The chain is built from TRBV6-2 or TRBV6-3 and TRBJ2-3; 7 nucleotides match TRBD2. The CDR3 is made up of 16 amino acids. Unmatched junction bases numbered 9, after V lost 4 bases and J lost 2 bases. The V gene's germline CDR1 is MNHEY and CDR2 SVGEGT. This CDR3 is CASSLSGGGDTDTQYF. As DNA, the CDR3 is TGTGCCAGCAGTTTGTCTGGTGGGGGGGACACAGATACGCAGTATTTT.

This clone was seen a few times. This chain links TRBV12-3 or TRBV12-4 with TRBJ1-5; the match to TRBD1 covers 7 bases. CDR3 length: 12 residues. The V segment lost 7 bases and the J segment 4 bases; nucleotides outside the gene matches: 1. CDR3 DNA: TGTGCCAGCAACAGGGGTAATCAGCCCCAGCATTTT. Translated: CASNRGNQPQHF.

The CDR3, as DNA: TGTGCCAGCAGTGAGGACAGGGGGCTGTTCCAGCCCGCCCATCAGCCCCAGCATTTT. Amino acid sequence: CASSEDRGLFQPAHQPQHF. The J gene is TRBJ1-5, the V gene TRBV28, with 11 bases lining up with TRBD1. Germline CDR1 and CDR2: MDHEN and SYDVKM. The CDR3 runs 19 residues. V shed 5 bases, J shed 5 bases, and the junction held 17 bases outside the gene matches. The entire variable domain, with the rest obtained from reference TRBV28 and TRBJ1-5, is as follows: DVKVTQSSRYLVKRTGEKVFLECVQDMDHENMFWYRQDPGLGLRLIYFSYDVKMKEKGDIPEGYSVSREKKERFSLILESASTNQTSMYLCASSEDRGLFQPAHQPQHFGDGTRLSIL.

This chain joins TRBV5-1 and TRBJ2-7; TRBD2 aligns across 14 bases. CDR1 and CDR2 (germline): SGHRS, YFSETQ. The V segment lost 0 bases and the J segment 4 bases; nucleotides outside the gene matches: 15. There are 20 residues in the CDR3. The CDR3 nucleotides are TGCGCCAGCAGCTTGGCCGGGCAAGCGGGACTAGCGGGAGTAGGGTACGAGCAGTACTTC. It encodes CASSLAGQAGLAGVGYEQYF.

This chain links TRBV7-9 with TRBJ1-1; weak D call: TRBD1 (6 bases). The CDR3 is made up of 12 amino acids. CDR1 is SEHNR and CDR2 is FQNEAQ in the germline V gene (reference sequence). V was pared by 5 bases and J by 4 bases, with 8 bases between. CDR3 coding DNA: TGTGCCAGCAGCAACAGGGTCACTGAAGCTTTCTTT. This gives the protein CASSNRVTEAFF. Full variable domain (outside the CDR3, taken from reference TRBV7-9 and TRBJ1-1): DTGVSQNPRHKITKRGQNVTFRCDPISEHNRLYWYRQTLGQGPEFLTYFQNEAQLEKSRLLSDRFSAERPKGSFSTLEIQRTEQGDSAMYLCASSNRVTEAFFGQGTRLTVV.

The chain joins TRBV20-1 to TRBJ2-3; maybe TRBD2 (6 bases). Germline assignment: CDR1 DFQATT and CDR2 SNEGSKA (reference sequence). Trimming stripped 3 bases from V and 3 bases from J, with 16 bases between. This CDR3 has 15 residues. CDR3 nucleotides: TGCAGTGCTAGTCGGGGGACCCTTTATACAGATACGCAGTATTTT. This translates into CSASRGTLYTDTQYF.

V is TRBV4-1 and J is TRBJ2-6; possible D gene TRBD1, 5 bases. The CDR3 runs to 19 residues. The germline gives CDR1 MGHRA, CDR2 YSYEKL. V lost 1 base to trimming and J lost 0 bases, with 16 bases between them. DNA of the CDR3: TGCGCCAGCAGCCAAGTTGTCGACAGAACACTCTCTGGGGCCAACGTCCTGACTTTC. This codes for CASSQVVDRTLSGANVLTF.